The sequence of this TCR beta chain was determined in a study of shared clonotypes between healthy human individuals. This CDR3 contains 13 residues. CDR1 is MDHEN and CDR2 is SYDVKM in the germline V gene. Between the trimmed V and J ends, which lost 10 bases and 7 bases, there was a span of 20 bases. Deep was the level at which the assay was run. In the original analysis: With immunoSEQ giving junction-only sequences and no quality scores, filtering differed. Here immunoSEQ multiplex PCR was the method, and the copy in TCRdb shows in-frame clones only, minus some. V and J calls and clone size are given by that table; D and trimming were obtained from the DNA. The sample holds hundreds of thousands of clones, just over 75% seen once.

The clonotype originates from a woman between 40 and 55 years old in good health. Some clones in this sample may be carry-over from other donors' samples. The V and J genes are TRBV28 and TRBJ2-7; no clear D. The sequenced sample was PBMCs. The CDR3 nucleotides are TGTGCCACCCTCTTCCAGATGTCTCAGGAGCAGTACTTC. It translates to CATLFQMSQEQYF.